This TCR beta chain emerged from a study of molecular identifiers for immune sequencing clone quantification. Whole-study results and caveats: Clones of above 20 RNA copies carried over 99% of effector molecules; in naive cells they carried under 1%.

From about 21,000 to 970,000 sorted cells, naive CD8 libraries were generated with 10%, 30% or 50% RNA. In the sort, naive CD8 T cells were defined as CD8+CD4-CCR7+CD45RA+. The germline V gene encodes CDR1 SGHVS and CDR2 FNYEAQ. The CDR3 consists of 15 residues. Comment on this clonotype: Antigen: not known. A junction end diverges from the germline sequence, so it may reflect a read error.

Both previously described methods and listed TCR primers were employed to make bulk TCR libraries. TCRdb passed the PCR reads through MiXCR, listing each CDR3 protein once. The sample holds 75,000 to 95,000 distinct CDR3 sequences; 25% are singletons and the top ten take roughly 0.76%. Source material: naive CD8+ T cells from blood, with Jurkat cell RNA spiked in. As to subset: FACS-sorted CD8+CD4-CCR7+CD45RA+ naive T cells. The sequence derives from a human donor in good health. Some libraries in this study had Jurkat cell RNA spiked in. This rearrangement joins TRBV7-6 to TRBJ2-1, with 8 bases aligning to TRBD1. CDR3 sequence: CAGSTETGGLNEQFF. As DNA, the CDR3 is TGTGCCGGCAGCACGGAAACAGGGGGTTTGAATGAGCAGTTCTTC.